This T cell receptor beta chain was obtained from a study of OX40 agonist ivuxolimab in advanced cancers. Looking at the study overall: Every 2 weeks, patients received ivuxolimab intravenously, dosed at 0.01 to 10 mg/kg. Partial responses were achieved by three patients, one with hepatocellular carcinoma and two with cutaneous melanoma.

The CDR3 extends over 14 amino acids. Trimming removed 3 bases at V and 5 bases at J, with 10 bases between. The germline gives CDR1 MGHRA, CDR2 YSYEKL. As concerns this clone: Its target is not known.

Study-wide points: Normalized expansion of T-cell clones was also low for some nonresponders. At 0.1 to 3.0 mg/kg and by week 6, CD4+ and CD8+ T cells in the blood had expanded clonally.

Data came from immunoSEQ multiplex PCR; TCRdb stores just in-frame clones and leaves some out. The data show nearly 65,000 clones, about 90% seen once. The J gene is TRBJ2-2, the V gene TRBV4-1; D uncertain. The sequences come from CD4+ or CD8+ T cells sorted from blood, collected in a trial of the OX40 agonist ivuxolimab. The clonotype was recovered from an adult with an advanced solid tumor such as melanoma, head and neck, liver or kidney cancer. The CDR3 reads CASSQADETGELFF. The CDR3 DNA reads TGCGCCAGCAGCCAGGCTGACGAAACCGGGGAGCTGTTTTTT.